This T cell receptor beta chain is drawn from a study of cytomegalovirus exposure and HLA in healthy donors. Overall study results and limits: A later analysis found first-cohort TCR clusters tended to co-occur in the 120 validation repertoires. The study labeled around 160 TCR beta chains cytomegalovirus-associated.

A remark on this clone: Its antigen is still unknown.

The length of the CDR3 is 15 residues. Trimming cost V 6 bases and J 2 bases; bases outside gene matches: 9. Germline V gives CDR1 MNHNY, CDR2 SVGAGI (reference sequence). Data came from immunoSEQ multiplex PCR; TCRdb stores just in-frame clones and leaves some out. The sample records 250,000 to 350,000 clones, 75% to 90% being singletons. The donors were part of the validation cohort of 120 subjects. That cohort was separate from the first cohort, which comprised 500 to 700 subjects. The TCR comes from a woman in her twenties or thirties in good health and CMV-seropositive. The gene calls are TRBV6-6 and TRBJ2-5; 7 bases map to TRBD1. The sequenced sample was PBMCs. The chain's CDR3 is CASRDTGQFQETQYF. DNA for the CDR3: TGTGCCAGCAGAGATACGGGACAGTTTCAAGAGACCCAGTACTTC.